This T cell receptor beta chain was obtained from a study of blood T cells in healthy people across ages. In this sample, this clonotype turned up many times. Every donor gave approximately 10 milliliters of peripheral blood. In each sample, at least 6.5 million PBMCs were isolated. Sample-barcoded 5' priming and a J-beta primer mix drove a second PCR of about 6 to 12 cycles. TCRdb fed the 5' RACE reads into MiXCR, producing one record per CDR3 protein. This sample has 600,000 to 900,000 distinct CDR3 sequences; 20% to 30% occur once, and the top ten carry around 2.9%. These data were likewise used in another study, on T cells of mothers and their children. That source adds: Barcodes for each sample and 2-4 random nucleotides were added by the M1S primer used in the second PCR. Related mother-child pairs shared marginally more repertoire than unrelated pairs, though not significantly.

The sequence derives from a boy aged 5-17 years in good health. Sequencing was done on a sample of blood.

As DNA, the CDR3 is TGCAGCGGTAGTCTGGGGGCCCAAGAGACCCAGTACTTC. It codes for CSGSLGAQETQYF. The rearrangement joins TRBV20-1 to TRBJ2-5, with D maybe TRBD1 (6 bases). This CDR3 contains 13 residues. Germline V gene lookup returns CDR1 DFQATT and CDR2 SNEGSKA (reference sequence).